Shown below are 32 T cell receptor beta chains from a single sample sequenced in a study of blood T cell repertoires in COVID-19. Data came from immunoSEQ multiplex PCR; TCRdb stores just in-frame clones and leaves some out. The table shows under 150,000 clones, with around 83% occurring only once. Material: peripheral blood. These receptors were obtained from a human donor in a cohort sampled during active COVID-19.

The rearrangement uses TRBV27 and TRBJ2-1; 8 bases fit TRBD2. The CDR3 runs to 16 residues. V gave up 0 bases and J gave up 9 bases; unmatched junction bases: 10. CDR1 MNHEY and CDR2 SMNVEV come from the germline V gene (reference sequence). The CDR3 reads CASSLSTSGSVTEQFF. The CDR3 coding sequence is TGTGCCAGCAGTTTATCGACCAGCGGGAGCGTAACTGAGCAGTTCTTC.

CDR3 residues: CASSEAGTDTQYF. The CDR3 DNA follows: TGTGCCAGCAGCGAAGCGGGTACAGATACGCAGTATTTT. The V call is TRBV5-4, the J call TRBJ2-3, with a weak D call TRBD2 (6 bases). This CDR3 region has 13 residues. Trimming removed 4 bases from V and 3 bases from J, with 9 bases in between. The germline V gene encodes CDR1 SGHNT and CDR2 YYREEE (reference sequence). The whole variable domain, remainder taken from reference TRBV5-4 and TRBJ2-3, is ETGVTQSPTHLIKTRGQQVTLRCSSQSGHNTVSWYQQALGQGPQFIFQYYREEENGRGNFPPRFSGLQFPNYSSELNVNALELDDSALYLCASSEAGTDTQYFGPGTRLTVL.

V and J are TRBV27 and TRBJ2-7, with 7 bases lining up with TRBD2. Germline-derived CDR1 and CDR2 are MNHEY and SMNVEV (reference sequence). The ends lost 0 bases at V and 5 bases at J; junction bases unmatched: 10. There are 16 residues in the CDR3. DNA of the CDR3: TGTGCCAGCAGTTTATCCTTGGGGGGGGACCCCCACGAGCAGTACTTC. The encoded protein is CASSLSLGGDPHEQYF.

The chain uses TRBV24-1 and TRBJ2-6; D not resolved. Germline V gene sequence: CDR1 KGHDR, CDR2 SFDVKD. Trimming pared 2 bases from V and 2 bases from J, leaving 9 bases between. The CDR3 has 16 amino acids. The CDR3 spells CATSDSTTPGANVLTF. CDR3 sequence (DNA): TGTGCCACCAGTGATTCCACAACCCCTGGGGCCAACGTCCTGACTTTC.

The rearrangement joins TRBV5-4 to TRBJ1-2; D perhaps matches TRBD1 (6 bases). The CDR3 totals 13 residues. V was pared by 5 bases and J by 4 bases, with 12 bases between. In germline, CDR1 is SGHNT, CDR2 YYREEE (reference sequence). In nucleotides, the CDR3 is TGTGCCAGCAGTTTCGGACAGCCCTATGGCTACACCTTC. Translation gives CASSFGQPYGYTF.

J is TRBJ2-5 and V is TRBV30; no definite D call. Trimming stripped 8 bases from V and 7 bases from J, with 23 bases between. The CDR3 runs to 14 residues. Germline assignment: CDR1 GTSNPN and CDR2 SVGIG (reference sequence). DNA for the CDR3: TGTGCCGCCACGCAACTAACAATTCGGCGGACCCAGTACTTC. Its protein product is CAATQLTIRRTQYF.

This clone showed up many times. The CDR3 sequence is CSVPDIQETQYF. CDR3 in DNA: TGCAGCGTCCCGGACATCCAAGAGACCCAGTACTTC. This chain links TRBV29-1 with TRBJ2-5; possible D gene TRBD1, 5 bases. Trimming removed 6 bases from V and 1 base from J, with 9 bases in between. The germline CDR1 and CDR2 sequences are SQVTM and ANQGSEA. This CDR3 comprises 12 residues. Filled out from reference TRBV29-1 and TRBJ2-5, the complete variable domain reads SAVISQKPSRDICQRGTSLTIQCQVDSQVTMMFWYRQQPGQSLTLIATANQGSEATYESGFVIDKFPISRPNLTFSTLTVSNMSPEDSSIYLCSVPDIQETQYFGPGTRLLVL.

As DNA, the CDR3 is TGTGCCAGCTTTACTTACGAAGCCAAAAACATTCAGTACTTC. Its protein is CASFTYEAKNIQYF. The chain combines TRBV2 with TRBJ2-4; D ambiguous. CDR1 and CDR2 (germline): SNHLY, FYNNEI. Trimming cost V 8 bases and J 0 bases, with 11 bases left between them. CDR3 length: 14 residues. The complete variable domain, with remaining parts taken from reference TRBV2 and TRBJ2-4, reads EPEVTQTPSHQVTQMGQEVILRCVPISNHLYFYWYRQILGQKVEFLVSFYNNEISEKSEIFDDQFSVERPDGSNFTLKIRSTKLEDSAMYFCASFTYEAKNIQYFGAGTRLSVL.

This rearrangement joins TRBV5-6 to TRBJ2-5; D is possibly TRBD2 (5 bases). Germline V gene data show CDR1 as SGHDT and CDR2 as YYEEEE. The CDR3 is 17 residues long. Trimming cost V 0 bases and J 4 bases, with 19 bases left between them. CDR3 sequence (DNA): TGTGCCAGCAGCTTGGAAGGGAGTCGAGGGAAAGGAGAGACCCAGTACTTC. Translated, it gives CASSLEGSRGKGETQYF. The full variable domain, in which reference TRBV5-6 and TRBJ2-5 provide the parts outside the CDR3, is DAGVTQSPTHLIKTRGQQVTLRCSPKSGHDTVSWYQQALGQGPQFIFQYYEEEERQRGNFPDRFSGHQFPNYSSELNVNALLLGDSALYLCASSLEGSRGKGETQYFGPGTRLLVL.

The rearrangement uses TRBV11-2 and TRBJ2-1; 10 bases are shared with TRBD1. J gave up 9 bases and V 1 base, and 6 bases lay outside the gene matches. Germline CDR1 SGHAT, CDR2 FQNNGV. CDR3 length equals 15 residues. The CDR3 spells CASSLVGTGAPEQFF. CDR3 DNA: TGTGCCAGCAGCTTAGTAGGGACAGGGGCTCCTGAGCAGTTCTTC.

This clone occurred once. The DNA of the CDR3 is TGTGCCTGGAGTAGGACAGGGCGTGAGTCACCCCTCCACTTT. Amino acids: CAWSRTGRESPLHF. The gene calls are TRBV30 and TRBJ1-6; 8 bases are shared with TRBD1. There are 14 residues in the CDR3. Trimming removed 2 bases from V and 10 bases from J; junction bases left unmatched: 7. Germline-derived CDR1 and CDR2 are GTSNPN and SVGIG (reference sequence).

The DNA for the CDR3 is TGCAGTGCTAGGTTCCCAGGCGAGCAGTACTTC. Translated, it gives CSARFPGEQYF. The rearrangement links TRBV20-1 to TRBJ2-7; D unresolved. From germline, CDR1 is DFQATT and CDR2 SNEGSKA (reference sequence). Trimming left V 3 bases short and J 6 bases short, with 9 bases between. CDR3 length: 11 amino acids.

This chain links TRBV6-1 with TRBJ1-5; 7 nucleotides line up with TRBD1. J was trimmed by 3 bases and V by 3 bases; bases with no gene match: 2. CDR3 length equals 14 residues. CDR1 and CDR2 from the germline V gene are MNHNS and SASEGT. CDR3 protein: CASSDRGNNQPQHF. In DNA, the CDR3 is TGTGCCAGCAGTGACAGGGGGAACAATCAGCCCCAGCATTTT.

The chain joins TRBV19 to TRBJ1-2, with no clear D. The ends were cut back, 4 bases at V and 8 bases at J, with 11 bases in the middle. The CDR3 is made up of 12 amino acids. Germline CDR1 is LNHDA and CDR2 is SQIVND (reference sequence). The CDR3, as DNA: TGTGCCAGTAGTAACGGGGAAGAGGGCTACACCTTC. Encoded protein: CASSNGEEGYTF.

The chain employs TRBV5-4 and TRBJ1-2, with D unresolved. Germline V gene sequence: CDR1 SGHNT, CDR2 YYREEE (reference sequence). V lost 4 bases and J 2 bases, leaving 12 bases between the germline ends. This CDR3 is 14 amino acids long. The CDR3 DNA reads as TGTGCCAGCAGCCCCCGGGCGGGGAACTATGGCTACACCTTC. This codes for CASSPRAGNYGYTF.

The chain links TRBV12-3 or TRBV12-4 to TRBJ2-1; no clear D gene. This CDR3 is 12 amino acids long. The ends were cut back, 3 bases at V and 9 bases at J, with 9 bases in the middle. The DNA for the CDR3 is TGTGCCAGCAGTTTGATGCGGATTGAGCAGTTCTTC. This translates into CASSLMRIEQFF.

V usage is TRBV6-4 and J usage is TRBJ2-7; 9 bases line up with TRBD2. The V gene's germline CDR1 is MRHNA and CDR2 SNTAGT. This CDR3 comprises 17 residues. J was trimmed by 1 base and V by 3 bases; bases with no gene match: 10. CDR3 nucleotides: TGTGCCAGCAGTGAATCCGGGACTAGCAGAAGTTCCTACGAGCAGTACGTC. It codes for CASSESGTSRSSYEQYV.

The gene calls are TRBV9 and TRBJ2-3, with no clear D. This CDR3 contains 12 residues. The V gene lost 4 bases and the J gene lost 2 bases, with 5 bases spanning the gap. Germline-derived CDR1 and CDR2 are SGDLS and YYNGEE. This chain's CDR3 is CASSIHTDTQYF. The CDR3 bases are TGTGCCAGCAGCATACACACAGATACGCAGTATTTT.

J is TRBJ2-5 and V is TRBV7-9, with D perhaps TRBD2 (5 bases). V was trimmed by 2 bases and J by 2 bases, leaving 12 bases between them. The CDR3 sequence is 15 residues long. Germline V CDR1 and CDR2: SEHNR, FQNEAQ (reference sequence). The DNA of the CDR3 is TGTGCCAGCAGCTTACCCCCGAGCGGACAAGAGACCCAGTACTTC. It encodes CASSLPPSGQETQYF. Complete variable domain (other parts from reference TRBV7-9 and TRBJ2-5): DTGVSQNPRHKITKRGQNVTFRCDPISEHNRLYWYRQTLGQGPEFLTYFQNEAQLEKSRLLSDRFSAERPKGSFSTLEIQRTEQGDSAMYLCASSLPPSGQETQYFGPGTRLLVL.

This clone has just one count. The chain carries TRBV7-2 and TRBJ2-5; TRBD2 aligns across 11 bases. V shed 4 bases, J shed 3 bases, and the junction held 4 bases outside the gene matches. In germline, CDR1 is SGHTA, CDR2 FQGNSA. The CDR3 sequence is 15 residues long. The CDR3 coding sequence is TGTGCCAGCAGCTACGGGACTAGCGGCAAAGAGACCCAGTACTTC. Amino acids: CASSYGTSGKETQYF.

The V gene is TRBV7-2, the J gene TRBJ2-7; 9 bases match TRBD2. Trimming at V came to 5 bases and at J to 0 bases, leaving 2 bases not matched to a gene. CDR1 is SGHTA, CDR2 FQGNSA, per germline. The CDR3 is made up of 14 amino acids. The CDR3 here is CASSQRGASYEQYF. Here the CDR3 DNA reads TGTGCCAGCAGCCAGCGGGGGGCCTCCTACGAGCAGTACTTC. Full variable domain (rest looked up from reference TRBV7-2 and TRBJ2-7): GAGVSQSPSNKVTEKGKDVELRCDPISGHTALYWYRQSLGQGLEFLIYFQGNSAPDKSGLPSDRFSAERTGGSVSTLTIQRTQQEDSAVYLCASSQRGASYEQYFGPGTRLTVT.

The rearrangement uses TRBV19 and TRBJ2-7, with a tentative D call TRBD1 (5 bases). Deletions cut 8 bases from V and 0 bases from J, with 11 bases between. The CDR3 contains 13 residues. Looked up from germline, CDR1 is LNHDA and CDR2 is SQIVND (reference sequence). CDR3 nucleotides: TGTGCCAGTGGCAGGGTGGGCTCCTACGAGCAGTACTTC. This translates into CASGRVGSYEQYF. Together with reference TRBV19 and TRBJ2-7, the CDR3 gives the full variable domain: DGGITQSPKYLFRKEGQNVTLSCEQNLNHDAMYWYRQDPGQGLRLIYYSQIVNDFQKGDIAEGYSVSREKKESFPLTVTSAQKNPTAFYLCASGRVGSYEQYFGPGTRLTVT.

This sequence joins TRBV6-6 and TRBJ2-7; 9 bases are shared with TRBD1. Germline CDR1 MNHNY, CDR2 SVGAGI (reference sequence). The CDR3 consists of 15 residues. The trim removed 2 bases at V and 4 bases at J, leaving 6 bases unmatched. The CDR3 nucleotides are TGTGCCAGCAGTTACAACAGGGGGCGAGGGTACGAGCAGTACTTC. As protein: CASSYNRGRGYEQYF.

The chain employs TRBV11-3 and TRBJ1-1; 12 bases are a match to TRBD1. The CDR3 extends over 14 amino acids. Germline CDR1 and CDR2: SGHNT and YENEEA. V was clipped by 3 bases and J by 6 bases; unmatched bases: 2. The CDR3, as DNA: TGTGCCAGCAGCTTGGGACAGGGGGCTTCTGAAGCTTTCTTT. It codes for CASSLGQGASEAFF.

In this sample, this clone turned up once. The V gene is TRBV5-1, the J gene TRBJ1-6, with a possible D match to TRBD1 (6 bases). V was cut by 3 bases and J by 7 bases, with 14 bases left in between. This CDR3 is built from 15 residues. Germline assignment: CDR1 SGHRS and CDR2 YFSETQ. CDR3 DNA sequence: TGCGCCAGCAGCTCCCAGGGGCCCCCCAATTCACCCCTCCACTTT. Its translation is CASSSQGPPNSPLHF.

The chain couples TRBV7-8 to TRBJ2-7, with D perhaps TRBD1 (6 bases). Germline V gene lookup returns CDR1 SGHVS and CDR2 FQNEAQ. This CDR3 has 14 amino acids. V was pared by 1 base and J by 1 base, with 8 bases between. CDR3 nucleotides: TGTGCCAGCAGCTTAGGGGACATATCCTACGAGCAGTACGTC. This encodes CASSLGDISYEQYV.

The J gene is TRBJ2-3, the V gene TRBV5-4; 7 bases are a match to TRBD2. Germline CDR1 SGHNT, CDR2 YYREEE (reference sequence). The CDR3 consists of 13 residues. After removal of 0 bases from V and 11 bases from J, the junction contained 6 bases not matched to a gene. The CDR3 region has the DNA TGTGCCAGCAGCTTGGCCGGACTAGTTAAGCAGTATTTT. It yields the protein CASSLAGLVKQYF.

V usage is TRBV7-2 and J usage is TRBJ2-5; 7 bases line up with TRBD1. Per germline, CDR1 SGHTA and CDR2 FQGNSA. The junction had 5 bases not matched to a gene; V was cut back by 5 bases and J by 5 bases. This CDR3 is built from 13 residues. CDR3 bases: TGTGCCAGCAGCCCGACAGGGACGGAGACCCAGTACTTC. This gives the protein CASSPTGTETQYF.

A single count supports this clone. The chain recombines TRBV30 with TRBJ1-2; perhaps TRBD1 as D (5 bases). There are 12 residues in the CDR3. Trimming took off 7 bases at V and 6 bases at J, with 15 bases between the two ends. CDR1 is GTSNPN, CDR2 SVGIG, per germline (reference sequence). In DNA form, the CDR3 reads TGTGCCTCCAACTGGGGCGGTGATGGCTACACCTTC. Protein: CASNWGGDGYTF. The full variable domain, in which reference TRBV30 and TRBJ1-2 provide the parts outside the CDR3, is SQTIHQWPATLVQPVGSPLSLECTVEGTSNPNLYWYRQAAGRGLQLLFYSVGIGQISSEVPQNLSASRPQDRQFILSSKKLLLSDSGFYLCASNWGGDGYTFGSGTRLTVV.

This chain uses TRBV7-2 with TRBJ1-1; no reliable D call. V was trimmed by 2 bases and J by 5 bases, leaving 6 bases between them. Germline CDR1 SGHTA, CDR2 FQGNSA. The CDR3 contains 12 residues. This CDR3 reads CASSLSQTEAFF. In nucleotides, the CDR3 is TGTGCCAGCAGCTTAAGTCAGACTGAAGCTTTCTTT.

The chain recombines TRBV24-1 with TRBJ2-2; 9 nucleotides line up with TRBD1. The CDR3 is made up of 16 amino acids. After removal of 3 bases from V and 4 bases from J, the junction contained 5 bases not matched to a gene. The germline V gene has CDR1 KGHDR and CDR2 SFDVKD. The CDR3 nucleotides are TGTGCCACCAGTGATGGGGGACAGGGTCGCACCGGGGAGCTGTTTTTT. It is translated as CATSDGGQGRTGELFF.

J is TRBJ1-4 and V is TRBV9; 7 bases map to TRBD1. This CDR3 region has 14 residues. CDR1 and CDR2 (germline): SGDLS, YYNGEE. The V gene end was trimmed by 0 bases and the J gene end by 8 bases; junction bases not matched to a gene: 4. Here the CDR3 reads CASSVAGGWEKLFF. The CDR3 coding sequence is TGTGCCAGCAGCGTAGCAGGGGGTTGGGAAAAACTGTTTTTT.